The present entry profiles one TCR beta chain with its context. The data were obtained in a study of blood T cell repertoires in COVID-19. Study processing details: It was from reference gene primer amplification that nucleated cell counts were estimated. Profiled with immunoSEQ multiplex PCR; TCRdb holds only in-frame clones, not every one. V, J and clone size derive from that table, while D and trimming were established from the DNA sequence. The sample holds around 430,000 clones; around nine tenths are singletons and the top ten take roughly 9.4%. Per the germline V gene, CDR1 is SGHRS and CDR2 is YFSETQ. Trimming cost V 0 bases and J 9 bases; bases outside gene matches: 10. The CDR3 covers 16 residues. Study members were between roughly 18 and 100 years old and lived in roughly 24 US regions. Which cohort a participant joined came from the clinical history participants gave.

V gene TRBV5-1 combines with J gene TRBJ2-1, with TRBD2 matching 9 bases. The sequence was obtained from a woman aged 50 to 65 who had recovered from COVID-19. The sample consisted of PBMCs or T cells enriched from blood (not recorded which). The CDR3 spells CASSLAEGSGGFEQFF. CDR3 DNA sequence: TGCGCCAGCAGCTTGGCGGAAGGTAGCGGGGGTTTTGAGCAGTTCTTC.